The clone carrying this T cell receptor beta chain was seen a handful of times. Template switching (which added a universal primer site) was used, and cDNA carried unique molecular identifiers. TCRdb processed the 5' RACE reads anew with MiXCR; each CDR3 protein has one entry. This table holds roughly 720,000 distinct CDR3 sequences, roughly 20% found once. The J segment lost 6 bases and the V segment lost 2 bases, leaving 2 bases of the junction unmatched. This CDR3 is 14 amino acids long. This sample was included in a study of identical twins. The sample was also linked to a second study, of T cells expressing NK-cell markers.

This clonotype was obtained from a woman younger than 30 in good health. The specimen sequenced was PBMCs. The gene calls are TRBV12-3 or TRBV12-4 and TRBJ2-2; 8 bases map to TRBD1. Here the CDR3 DNA reads TGTGCCAGCAGTTTACAGGGGGCGGCCGGGGAGCTGTTTTTT. This gives the protein CASSLQGAAGELFF.